The rows below give T cell receptor beta chains drawn from one sample of a study of breast tumors, draining lymph nodes, adjacent tissues. TCRdb reprocessed the multiplex PCR reads via MiXCR and lists one record per CDR3 protein. The sample lists around 230,000 distinct CDR3 sequences, roughly 30% occurring once. Material for sequencing was axillary lymph node tissue. The receptors come from a female donor with breast cancer. Some clones in this sample may be carry-over from other donors' samples. Both conserved end residues are part of each CDR3. Each record gives: D gene, V gene, CDR3 length, J gene, clone size, CDR3 protein, CDR3 DNA. D genes are given only for firm matches. Only part of the rows carry a size: once, few, many, or a class if the clone is expanded.

>TRBD2|TRBV30|14|TRBJ2-1|many
CAWRGLAGINEQFF
TGTGCCTGGAGAGGACTAGCGGGAATTAATGAGCAGTTCTTC
>TRBD1|TRBV15|16|TRBJ1-6|-
CATSREGQANNSPLHF
TGTGCCACCAGCAGAGAGGGACAGGCCAATAATTCACCCCTCCACTTT
>-|TRBV20-1|13|TRBJ2-3|many
CSARSGGTDTQYF
TGCAGTGCAAGGAGTGGGGGCACAGATACGCAGTATTTT
>TRBD2|TRBV5-1|17|TRBJ2-1|many
CASSWEGLAGVTDEQFF
TGCGCCAGCAGCTGGGAAGGACTAGCGGGAGTTACGGATGAGCAGTTCTTC
>TRBD2|TRBV9|14|TRBJ2-7|-
CASSIAREVRERYF
TGTGCCAGCAGCATAGCGCGGGAGGTAAGGGAGCGGTACTTC
>-|TRBV6-6|14|TRBJ1-4|many
CASSAGGGGEKLFF
TGTGCCAGCAGTGCTGGAGGGGGAGGCGAAAAACTGTTTTTT
>TRBD2|TRBV2|14|TRBJ2-5|-
CASMLAGVVETQYF
TGTGCCAGCATGCTAGCGGGAGTTGTAGAGACCCAGTACTTC
>-|TRBV29-1|18|TRBJ1-2|many
CSVEDNLGARGANYGYTF
TGCAGCGTTGAAGATAATCTGGGGGCCCGGGGTGCTAACTATGGCTACACCTTC
>-|TRBV11-2|12|TRBJ2-5|few
CASRQNQETQYF
TGTGCCAGCAGGCAGAACCAAGAGACCCAGTACTTC
>TRBD1|TRBV20-1|13|TRBJ1-6|many
CSAMDRALSPLHF
TGCAGTGCTATGGACAGGGCCCTTTCACCCCTCCACTTT
>-|TRBV7-3|13|TRBJ2-3|many
CASSSLRSDTQYF
TGTGCCAGCAGCTCCCTAAGGTCAGATACGCAGTATTTT